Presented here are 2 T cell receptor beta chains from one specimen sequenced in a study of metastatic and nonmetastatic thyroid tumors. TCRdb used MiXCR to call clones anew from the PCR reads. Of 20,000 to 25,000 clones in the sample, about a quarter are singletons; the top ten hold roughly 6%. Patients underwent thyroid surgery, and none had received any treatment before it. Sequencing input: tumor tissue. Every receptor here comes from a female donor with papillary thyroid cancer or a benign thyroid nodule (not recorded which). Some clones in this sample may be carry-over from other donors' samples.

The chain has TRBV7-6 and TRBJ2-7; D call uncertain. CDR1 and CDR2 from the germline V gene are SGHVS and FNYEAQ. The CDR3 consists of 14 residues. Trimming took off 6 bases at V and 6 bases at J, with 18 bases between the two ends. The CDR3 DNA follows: TGTGCCAGCAGTCCTAGACATTGGGCTGGCGAGCAGTACTTC. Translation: CASSPRHWAGEQYF.

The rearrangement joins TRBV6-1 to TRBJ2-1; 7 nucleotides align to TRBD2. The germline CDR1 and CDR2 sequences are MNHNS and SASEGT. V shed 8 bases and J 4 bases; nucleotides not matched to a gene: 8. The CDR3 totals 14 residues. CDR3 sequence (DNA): TGTGCCAGCTCCTCCGGGAGGTGGTACAATGAGCAGTTCTTC. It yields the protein CASSSGRWYNEQFF.